One and the same sample provided the 17 T cell receptor beta chains below, sequenced in a study of cytomegalovirus exposure and HLA in healthy donors. Primers included in the PCR were 60 Vbeta and 13 Jbeta primers. Repertoires were generated with immunoSEQ multiplex PCR, while TCRdb's copy carries only in-frame clones and drops some. The data contain 100,000 to 150,000 clones, about three quarters of them seen just once; the ten biggest clones take up approximately 1.1%. Sample: PBMCs. Receptor source: a woman under 40 in good health and CMV-seronegative.

V gene TRBV7-2 combines with J gene TRBJ2-5; no clear D gene. Germline loops: CDR1 SGHTA, CDR2 FQGNSA. The CDR3 contains 14 residues. V lost 0 bases and J 0 bases, leaving 5 bases between the germline ends. As DNA, the CDR3 is TGTGCCAGCAGCTTAGCAGCGTACCAAGAGACCCAGTACTTC. This sequence encodes CASSLAAYQETQYF.

The chain carries TRBV7-8 and TRBJ2-3; D not certain. This CDR3 is built from 13 residues. The V gene's germline CDR1 is SGHVS and CDR2 FQNEAQ. V dropped 5 bases and J dropped 2 bases, with 8 bases sitting between them. The CDR3 DNA reads TGTGCCAGCAGCGTCCCAAACACAGATACGCAGTATTTT. Translated: CASSVPNTDTQYF. Full variable domain (remainder filled in from reference TRBV7-8 and TRBJ2-3): GAGVSQSPRYKVAKRGQDVALRCDPISGHVSLFWYQQALGQGPEFLTYFQNEAQLDKSGLPSDRFFAERPEGSVSTLKIQRTQQEDSAVYLCASSVPNTDTQYFGPGTRLTVL.

The chain recombines TRBV6-4 with TRBJ2-3; D remains ambiguous. V was shortened by 3 bases and J by 4 bases, with 11 bases between the two germline ends. Germline V gene sequence: CDR1 MRHNA, CDR2 SNTAGT. This CDR3 has 14 residues. The DNA for the CDR3 is TGTGCCAGCAGTGAGCGATCCGATCCAGATACGCAGTATTTT. Protein product: CASSERSDPDTQYF.

CDR3: CASSSATSGVRTGELFF. The CDR3 coding sequence is TGTGCCAGCAGCTCGGCAACTAGCGGGGTTCGCACCGGGGAGCTGTTTTTT. The genes are TRBV7-2 and TRBJ2-2; 10 nucleotides align to TRBD2. The CDR3 loop spans 17 amino acids. From germline, CDR1 is SGHTA and CDR2 FQGNSA. The J segment lost 4 bases and the V segment lost 4 bases, leaving 9 bases of the junction unmatched.

The chain uses TRBV19 and TRBJ2-1; 13 bases are shared with TRBD2. After removal of 8 bases from V and 7 bases from J, the junction contained 8 bases not matched to a gene. The CDR3 runs to 15 residues. Germline V lookup: CDR1 LNHDA, CDR2 SQIVND (reference sequence). For the CDR3, the DNA is TGTGCCAGTGCCCACCCGGGACTAGCGGGAAATGAGCAGTTCTTC. Translating gives CASAHPGLAGNEQFF.

This clone was counted between two and nine times. The CDR3 bases are TGTGCCAGCTCACCTGGACAGGGAGCGAACGAGCAGTACTTC. It codes for CASSPGQGANEQYF. The V and J genes are TRBV18 and TRBJ2-7; 8 nucleotides line up with TRBD1. The CDR3 contains 14 residues. Trimming removed 3 bases from V and 5 bases from J; junction bases left unmatched: 6. Per the germline V gene, CDR1 is KGHSH and CDR2 is LQKENI. Full variable domain (missing parts from reference TRBV18 and TRBJ2-7): NAGVMQNPRHLVRRRGQEARLRCSPMKGHSHVYWYRQLPEEGLKFMVYLQKENIIDESGMPKERFSAEFPKEGPSILRIQQVVRGDSAAYFCASSPGQGANEQYFGPGTRLTVT.

Concerning this clone itself: An end of the junction does not agree with germline; a read error may underlie this. The rearrangement joins TRBV7-3 to TRBJ1-2; TRBD1 is a possible D gene (6 bases). Germline loops: CDR1 SGHTA, CDR2 FQGTGA. The CDR3 runs 18 residues. CDR3 loop: CSSSLTSTRGRDLDGYTF. The CDR3 nucleotides are TGTTCCAGCAGCTTAACGTCAACCAGGGGTCGCGACTTGGATGGCTACACCTTC.

This clone has just a few counts. This chain uses TRBV7-9 with TRBJ2-5, with D unclear. V was clipped by 5 bases and J by 1 base, with 11 bases between them. Germline V gives CDR1 SEHNR, CDR2 FQNEAQ (reference sequence). The CDR3 length is 14 residues. CDR3 nucleotide sequence: TGTGCCAGCAGCCCCTTACAGCCCCAAGAGACCCAGTACTTC. This sequence encodes CASSPLQPQETQYF.

V and J are TRBV5-1 and TRBJ2-2; 9 nucleotides align to TRBD1. The CDR3 loop spans 15 amino acids. Unmatched junction bases numbered 6, after V lost 4 bases and J lost 5 bases. Germline CDR1 is SGHRS and CDR2 is YFSETQ. The CDR3 loop reads CASSRDRGMTGELFF. The CDR3, as DNA: TGCGCCAGCAGCCGAGACAGGGGGATGACCGGGGAGCTGTTTTTT.

The chain has TRBV6-5 and TRBJ1-1, with D possibly being TRBD1 (5 bases). Germline V gives CDR1 MNHEY, CDR2 SVGAGI. Trimming pared 6 bases from V and 3 bases from J, leaving 11 bases between. This CDR3 spans 13 amino acids. The CDR3 reads CASSRAGYTEAFF. CDR3 nucleotide sequence: TGTGCCAGCAGCAGAGCAGGGTACACTGAAGCTTTCTTT.

The genes are TRBV19 and TRBJ2-2, with TRBD1 matching 8 bases. Germline values: CDR1 LNHDA, CDR2 SQIVND (reference sequence). This CDR3 region has 15 residues. With 6 bases clipped from V and 8 bases from J, the junction kept 11 bases outside the gene matches. CDR3 in DNA: TGTGCCAGTAGCCGAGGACAGGGTGGAACGGGGGAGCTGTTTTTT. Translated, it gives CASSRGQGGTGELFF.

The chain is built from TRBV9 and TRBJ2-1; perhaps TRBD2 as D (6 bases). The germline CDR1 and CDR2 sequences are SGDLS and YYNGEE. Trimming removed 3 bases from V and 8 bases from J, with 15 bases in between. CDR3 size: 14 residues. The CDR3 protein is CASSDSTGVDEQFF. The CDR3 nucleotides read TGTGCCAGCAGCGACTCAACGGGGGTCGATGAGCAGTTCTTC. Filled out from reference TRBV9 and TRBJ2-1, the complete variable domain reads DSGVTQTPKHLITATGQRVTLRCSPRSGDLSVYWYQQSLDQGLQFLIQYYNGEERAKGNILERFSAQQFPDLHSELNLSSLELGDSALYFCASSDSTGVDEQFFGPGTRLTVL.

The V call is TRBV27, the J call TRBJ2-2; D may be TRBD1 (5 bases). The V gene's germline CDR1 is MNHEY and CDR2 SMNVEV (reference sequence). The length of the CDR3 is 12 residues. V dropped 2 bases and J dropped 7 bases, with 5 bases sitting between them. CDR3 protein: CASSLQGGELFF. The CDR3 nucleotides read TGTGCCAGCAGTTTACAGGGCGGGGAGCTGTTTTTT.

This chain links TRBV11-3 with TRBJ1-2, with a tentative D call TRBD1 (6 bases). This CDR3 is 14 amino acids long. The germline CDR1 and CDR2 sequences are SGHNT and YENEEA. V dropped 0 bases and J dropped 9 bases, with 14 bases sitting between them. The CDR3 protein is CASSLEGGGERYTF. CDR3 DNA sequence: TGTGCCAGCAGCTTAGAAGGGGGTGGAGAGCGCTACACCTTC. The entire variable domain, with the rest obtained from reference TRBV11-3 and TRBJ1-2, is as follows: EAGVVQSPRYKIIEKKQPVAFWCNPISGHNTLYWYLQNLGQGPELLIRYENEEAVDDSQLPKDRFSAERLKGVDSTLKIQPAELGDSAVYLCASSLEGGGERYTFGSGTRLTVV.

The chain uses TRBV18 and TRBJ2-6; unclear D gene. The germline V gene has CDR1 KGHSH and CDR2 LQKENI. The CDR3 has 17 amino acids. V shed 5 bases and J shed 0 bases, with 14 bases lying between them. As DNA, the CDR3 is TGTGCCAGCTCAACCCAGGTTTACCGCTCTGGGGCCAACGTCCTGACTTTC. This encodes CASSTQVYRSGANVLTF.

V gene TRBV10-1 combines with J gene TRBJ1-4; 8 positions agree with TRBD1. The CDR3 extends over 14 amino acids. The germline gives CDR1 WNHNN, CDR2 SYGVQD (reference sequence). V lost 6 bases and J lost 6; bases outside the gene matches: 6. This CDR3 is CASSPGQGHEKLFF. The CDR3 DNA is TGCGCCAGCAGCCCTGGACAGGGTCATGAAAAACTGTTTTTT.

The chain carries TRBV7-8 and TRBJ1-4; D gene uncertain. The CDR3 extends over 12 amino acids. The germline gives CDR1 SGHVS, CDR2 FQNEAQ. V was shortened by 2 bases and J by 8 bases, with 6 bases between the two germline ends. CDR3 region: CASSLISEKLFF. CDR3 DNA: TGTGCCAGCAGCTTAATTAGCGAAAAACTGTTTTTT. Using reference TRBV7-8 and TRBJ1-4 for the parts outside the CDR3, the full variable domain is GAGVSQSPRYKVAKRGQDVALRCDPISGHVSLFWYQQALGQGPEFLTYFQNEAQLDKSGLPSDRFFAERPEGSVSTLKIQRTQQEDSAVYLCASSLISEKLFFGSGTQLSVL.